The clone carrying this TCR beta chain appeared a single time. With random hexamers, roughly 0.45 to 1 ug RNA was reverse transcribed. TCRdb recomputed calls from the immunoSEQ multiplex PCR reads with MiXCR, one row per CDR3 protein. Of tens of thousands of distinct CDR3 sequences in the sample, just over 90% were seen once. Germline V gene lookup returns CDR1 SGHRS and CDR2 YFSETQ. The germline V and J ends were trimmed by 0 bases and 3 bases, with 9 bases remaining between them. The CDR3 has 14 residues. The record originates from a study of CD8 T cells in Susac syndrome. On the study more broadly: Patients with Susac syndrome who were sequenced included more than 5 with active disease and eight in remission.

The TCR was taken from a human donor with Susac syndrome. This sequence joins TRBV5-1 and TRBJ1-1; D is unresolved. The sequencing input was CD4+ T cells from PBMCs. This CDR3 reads CASSLAVGDTEAFF. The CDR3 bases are TGCGCCAGCAGCTTGGCCGTGGGAGACACTGAAGCTTTCTTT.